This T cell receptor (beta chain) derives from a study of tumor-infiltrating lymphocytes in oesophageal squamous cell carcinoma. TCRdb re-derived calls from the PCR reads in MiXCR, one entry per CDR3 protein. The sample holds 15,000 to 20,000 distinct CDR3 sequences; approximately 39% are singletons and the top ten take roughly a tenth. Germline CDR1 and CDR2: SGHTA and FQGNSA. The CDR3 sequence is 15 residues long. The sequenced sample was normal esophageal tissue next to the tumor. The V and J genes are TRBV7-2 and TRBJ2-6; D might be TRBD2 (6 bases). With the DNA end fitting TRBJ2-7 better, the J assignment may be wrong. This receptor was identified in a male donor with esophageal squamous cell carcinoma. The DNA for the CDR3 is TGTGCCAGCAGCCAGAAGGGACGCGGGGCTAATGAGCAGTACTTC. Protein sequence: CASSQKGRGANEQYF.